This T cell receptor (beta chain) was captured by sequencing in a study of T cells after yellow fever vaccination. General study points: Of the clonotypes, a small share occurred in both CD4 and CD8 compartments. Booster sampling recovered most clones from primary vaccination (approximately 97% CD4, roughly 88% CD8). The presence of abundant clonotypes contaminating from the bulk population was possible in FACS-sorted repertoires.

CDR3 length: 15 residues. With V trimmed by 5 bases and J by 2 bases, 6 bases remained unmatched. Generation of TCR cDNA used 5'RACE template switching (which added a universal primer site and UMIs). Each CDR3 protein is one row after TCRdb ran MiXCR on the 5' RACE reads. The data show some 400,000 distinct CDR3 sequences, with under 20% seen just once and 18% held by the top ten. This clonotype was observed a handful of times. Its antigen remains unknown. Source: PBMCs, taken before the yellow fever booster vaccination. This receptor was obtained from a man aged 18 to 30 who received the YFV17D yellow fever vaccine. The rearrangement joins TRBV12-3 or TRBV12-4 to TRBJ2-5; 9 bases match TRBD1. CDR3 nucleotides: TGTGCCAGCAGTCTCCGACAGGGGGATCAAGAGACCCAGTACTTC. As protein: CASSLRQGDQETQYF.